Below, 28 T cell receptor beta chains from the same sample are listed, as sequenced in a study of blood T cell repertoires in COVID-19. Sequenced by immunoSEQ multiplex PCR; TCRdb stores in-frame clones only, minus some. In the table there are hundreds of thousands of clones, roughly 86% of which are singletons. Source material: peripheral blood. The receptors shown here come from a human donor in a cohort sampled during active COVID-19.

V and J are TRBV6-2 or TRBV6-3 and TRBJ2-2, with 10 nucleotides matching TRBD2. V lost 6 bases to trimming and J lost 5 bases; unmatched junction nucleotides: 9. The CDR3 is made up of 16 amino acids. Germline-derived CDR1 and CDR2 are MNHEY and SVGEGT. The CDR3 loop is CASSRRVAGGTGELFF. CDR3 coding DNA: TGTGCCAGCAGCCGCCGTGTAGCGGGAGGTACCGGGGAGCTGTTTTTT.

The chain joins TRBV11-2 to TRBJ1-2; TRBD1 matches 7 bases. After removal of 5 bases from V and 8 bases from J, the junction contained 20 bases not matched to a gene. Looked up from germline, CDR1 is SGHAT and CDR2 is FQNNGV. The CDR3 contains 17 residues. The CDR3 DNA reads TGTGCCAGCAGCACTTGGGACAGCCGGTTCGGGGGAGGCGGCTACACCTTC. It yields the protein CASSTWDSRFGGGGYTF.

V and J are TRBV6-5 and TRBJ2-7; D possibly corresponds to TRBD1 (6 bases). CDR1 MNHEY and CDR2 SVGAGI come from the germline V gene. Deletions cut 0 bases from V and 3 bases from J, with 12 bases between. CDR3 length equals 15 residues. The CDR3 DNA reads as TGTGCCAGCAGTTACTCGCCGACAGGTAGCTACGAGCAGTACTTC. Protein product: CASSYSPTGSYEQYF.

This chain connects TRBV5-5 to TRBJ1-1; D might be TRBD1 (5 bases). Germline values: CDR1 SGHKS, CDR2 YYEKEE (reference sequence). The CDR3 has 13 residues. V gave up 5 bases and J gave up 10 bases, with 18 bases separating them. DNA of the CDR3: TGTGCCAGCAGGCCAACAGGATACCAGGGAGCTTTCTTT. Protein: CASRPTGYQGAFF.

Written as DNA, the CDR3 is TGCACCAGCAGCCATACTAGCGGGTGTTACAATGAGCAGTTCTTC. Its translation is CTSSHTSGCYNEQFF. The chain combines TRBV1 with TRBJ2-1; the tabulated D call, TRBD2, remains unverified against the DNA. TRBV1 is described as a pseudogene. There are 15 residues in the CDR3.

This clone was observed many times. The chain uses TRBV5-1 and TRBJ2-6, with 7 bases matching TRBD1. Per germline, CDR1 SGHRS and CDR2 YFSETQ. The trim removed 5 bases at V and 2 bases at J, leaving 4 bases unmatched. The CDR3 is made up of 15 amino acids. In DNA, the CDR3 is TGCGCCAGCAGTAACGGGACAGCTGGGGCCAACGTCCTGACTTTC. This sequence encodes CASSNGTAGANVLTF.

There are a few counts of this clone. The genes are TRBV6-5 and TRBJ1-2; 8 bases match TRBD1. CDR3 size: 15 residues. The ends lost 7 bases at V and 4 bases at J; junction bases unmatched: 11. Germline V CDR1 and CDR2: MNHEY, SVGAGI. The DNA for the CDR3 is TGTGCCAGCATTGGAATCCAGGGGGCGGGCTATGGCTACACCTTC. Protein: CASIGIQGAGYGYTF.

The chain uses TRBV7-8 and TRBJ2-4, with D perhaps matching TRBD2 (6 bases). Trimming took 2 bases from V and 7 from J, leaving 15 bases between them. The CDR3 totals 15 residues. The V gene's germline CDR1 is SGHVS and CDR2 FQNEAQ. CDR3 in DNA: TGTGCCAGCAGCTTATCGCGGGACCGTCGGAACATTCAGTACTTC. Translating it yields CASSLSRDRRNIQYF.

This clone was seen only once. The CDR3 sequence: CASSTSKGEISNQPQHF. The CDR3 bases are TGTGCCAGTAGTACCTCTAAGGGGGAGATTAGCAATCAGCCCCAGCATTTT. The chain recombines TRBV19 with TRBJ1-5, with D possibly TRBD1 on 6 matching bases. This CDR3 has 17 amino acids. Germline V gives CDR1 LNHDA, CDR2 SQIVND (reference sequence). The V gene lost 4 bases and the J gene lost 0 bases, with 16 bases spanning the gap.

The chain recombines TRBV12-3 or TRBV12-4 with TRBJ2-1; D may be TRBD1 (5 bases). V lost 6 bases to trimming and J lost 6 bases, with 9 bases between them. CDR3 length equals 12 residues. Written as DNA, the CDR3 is TGTGCCAGCAGCAGTGGGGCCAATGAGCAGTTCTTC. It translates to CASSSGANEQFF.

This CDR3 reads CASSVERGTGNTIYF. The CDR3 region has the DNA TGTGCCAGCAGCGTAGAGCGGGGCACTGGAAACACCATATATTTT. The chain is built from TRBV9 and TRBJ1-3; possible D gene TRBD1, 5 bases. Trimming shortened V by 0 bases and J by 2 bases, and 9 bases separated the two germline ends. The CDR3 is made up of 15 amino acids. Germline V gives CDR1 SGDLS, CDR2 YYNGEE. Complete variable domain (other parts from reference TRBV9 and TRBJ1-3): DSGVTQTPKHLITATGQRVTLRCSPRSGDLSVYWYQQSLDQGLQFLIQYYNGEERAKGNILERFSAQQFPDLHSELNLSSLELGDSALYFCASSVERGTGNTIYFGEGSWLTVV.

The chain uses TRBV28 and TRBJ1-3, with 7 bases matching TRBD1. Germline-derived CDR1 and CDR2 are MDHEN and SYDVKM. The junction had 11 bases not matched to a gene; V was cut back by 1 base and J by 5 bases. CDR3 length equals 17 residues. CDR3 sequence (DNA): TGTGCCAGCAGTTTATCCCCCCCAGGGGGGTCGAGAAACACCATATATTTT. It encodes CASSLSPPGGSRNTIYF.

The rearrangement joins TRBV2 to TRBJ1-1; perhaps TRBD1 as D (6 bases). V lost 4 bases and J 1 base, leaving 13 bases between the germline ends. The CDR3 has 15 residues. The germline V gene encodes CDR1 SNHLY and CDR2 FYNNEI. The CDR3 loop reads CASSARNRENTEAFF. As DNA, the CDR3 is TGTGCCAGCAGTGCTCGGAACAGGGAGAACACTGAAGCTTTCTTT.

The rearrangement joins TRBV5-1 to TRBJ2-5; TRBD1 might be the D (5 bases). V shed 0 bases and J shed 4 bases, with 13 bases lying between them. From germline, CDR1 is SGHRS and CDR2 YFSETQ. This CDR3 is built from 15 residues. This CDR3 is CASSLALGVRETQYF. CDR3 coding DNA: TGCGCCAGCAGCTTGGCCTTAGGGGTGAGAGAGACCCAGTACTTC.

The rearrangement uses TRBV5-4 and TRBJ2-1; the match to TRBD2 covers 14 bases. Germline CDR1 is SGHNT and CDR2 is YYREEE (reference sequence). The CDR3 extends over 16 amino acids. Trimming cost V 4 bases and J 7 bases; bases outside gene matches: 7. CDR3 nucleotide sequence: TGTGCCAGCAGCCCCGGGACTAGCGGGGGTGGGAATGAGCAGTTCTTC. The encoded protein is CASSPGTSGGGNEQFF.

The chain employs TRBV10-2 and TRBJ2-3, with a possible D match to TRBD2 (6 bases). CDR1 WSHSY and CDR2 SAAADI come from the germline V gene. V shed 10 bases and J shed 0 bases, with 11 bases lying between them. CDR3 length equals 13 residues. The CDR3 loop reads CAIRLGSTDTQYF. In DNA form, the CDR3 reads TGCGCCATCCGACTAGGTAGCACAGATACGCAGTATTTT.

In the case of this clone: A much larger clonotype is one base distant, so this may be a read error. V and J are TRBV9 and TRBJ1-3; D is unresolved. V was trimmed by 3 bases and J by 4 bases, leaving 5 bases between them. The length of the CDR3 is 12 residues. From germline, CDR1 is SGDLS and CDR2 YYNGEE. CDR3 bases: TGTGCCAGCAGCGCCCCGGGAAACACCATATATTTT. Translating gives CASSAPGNTIYF.

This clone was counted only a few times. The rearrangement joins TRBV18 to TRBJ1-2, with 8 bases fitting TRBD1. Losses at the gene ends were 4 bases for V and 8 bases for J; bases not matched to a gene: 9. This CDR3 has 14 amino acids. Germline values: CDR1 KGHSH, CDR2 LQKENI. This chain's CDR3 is CASSRLQGDTGYTF. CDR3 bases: TGTGCCAGCTCACGTTTACAGGGGGATACGGGCTACACCTTC.

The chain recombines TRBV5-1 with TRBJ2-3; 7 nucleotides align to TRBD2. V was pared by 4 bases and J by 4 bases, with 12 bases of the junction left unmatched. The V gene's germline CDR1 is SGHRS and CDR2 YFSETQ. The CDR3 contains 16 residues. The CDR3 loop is CASSVGLVLGADTQYF. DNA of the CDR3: TGCGCCAGCAGCGTAGGACTAGTTTTGGGCGCAGATACGCAGTATTTT.

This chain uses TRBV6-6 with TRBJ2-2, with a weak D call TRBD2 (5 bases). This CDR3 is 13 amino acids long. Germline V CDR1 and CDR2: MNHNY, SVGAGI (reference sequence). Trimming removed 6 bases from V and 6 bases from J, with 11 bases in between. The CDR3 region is CASRLTRAGELFF. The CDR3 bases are TGTGCCAGCAGACTAACTAGAGCCGGGGAGCTGTTTTTT.

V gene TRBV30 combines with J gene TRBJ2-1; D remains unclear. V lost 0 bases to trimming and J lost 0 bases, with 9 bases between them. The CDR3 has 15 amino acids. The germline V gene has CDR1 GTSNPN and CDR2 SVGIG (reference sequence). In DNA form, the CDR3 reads TGTGCCTGGAGTGTAGCTCCGAGCTCCTACAATGAGCAGTTCTTC. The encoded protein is CAWSVAPSSYNEQFF.

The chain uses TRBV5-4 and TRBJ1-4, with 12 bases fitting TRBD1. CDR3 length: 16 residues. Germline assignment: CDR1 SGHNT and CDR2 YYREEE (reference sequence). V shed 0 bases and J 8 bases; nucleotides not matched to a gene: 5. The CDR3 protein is CASSLGGQGALEKLFF. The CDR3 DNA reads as TGTGCCAGCAGCTTGGGGGGACAGGGGGCATTGGAAAAACTGTTTTTT.

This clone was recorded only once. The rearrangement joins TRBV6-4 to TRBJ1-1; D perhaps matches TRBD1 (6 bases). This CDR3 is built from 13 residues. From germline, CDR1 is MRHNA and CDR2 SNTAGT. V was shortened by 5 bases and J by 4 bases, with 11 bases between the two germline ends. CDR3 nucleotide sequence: TGTGCCAGCAGTTACAGGGAACGCACTGAAGCTTTCTTT. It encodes CASSYRERTEAFF.

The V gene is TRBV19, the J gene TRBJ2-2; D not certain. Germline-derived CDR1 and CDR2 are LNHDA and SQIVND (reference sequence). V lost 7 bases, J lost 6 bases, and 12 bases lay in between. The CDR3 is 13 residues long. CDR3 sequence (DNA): TGTGCCAGTATCTCACTCGCGGCCGGGGAGCTGTTTTTT. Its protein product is CASISLAAGELFF.

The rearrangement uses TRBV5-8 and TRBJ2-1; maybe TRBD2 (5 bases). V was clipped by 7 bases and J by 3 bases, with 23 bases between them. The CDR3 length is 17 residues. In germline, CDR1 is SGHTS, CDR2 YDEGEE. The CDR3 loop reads CASGRTGQSSFYNEQFF. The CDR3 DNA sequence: TGTGCCAGCGGTCGGACTGGCCAATCCTCTTTCTACAATGAGCAGTTCTTC.

The CDR3 region is CASSREVREGLYNEQFF. The DNA for the CDR3 is TGTGCCAGCAGCCGAGAGGTGCGGGAGGGCCTCTACAATGAGCAGTTCTTC. The V and J genes are TRBV2 and TRBJ2-1, with 9 bases identical to TRBD2. With V trimmed by 6 bases and J by 3 bases, 12 bases remained unmatched. This CDR3 spans 17 amino acids. Per germline, CDR1 SNHLY and CDR2 FYNNEI.

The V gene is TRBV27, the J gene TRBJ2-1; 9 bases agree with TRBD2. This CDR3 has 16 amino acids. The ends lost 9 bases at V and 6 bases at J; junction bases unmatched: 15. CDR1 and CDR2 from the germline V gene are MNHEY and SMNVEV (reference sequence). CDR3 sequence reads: CASSMTSGDLVNEQFF. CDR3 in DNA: TGTGCCAGTTCGATGACTAGCGGTGACTTGGTCAATGAGCAGTTCTTC.

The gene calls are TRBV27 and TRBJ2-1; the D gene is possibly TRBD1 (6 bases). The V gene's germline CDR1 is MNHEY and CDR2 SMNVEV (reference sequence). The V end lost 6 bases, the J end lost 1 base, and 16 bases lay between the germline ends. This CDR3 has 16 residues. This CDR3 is CASRGTPLFSYNEQFF. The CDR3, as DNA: TGTGCCAGCAGGGGGACACCTCTCTTTTCCTACAATGAGCAGTTCTTC.